Each of the 20 T cell receptor beta chains below was sequenced from the same sample in a study of blood T cell repertoires in COVID-19. Profiled with immunoSEQ multiplex PCR; TCRdb holds only in-frame clones, not every one. The sample includes some 210,000 clones, about 88% seen only once; the top ten take 4.8%. The sequenced sample was peripheral blood. The receptors come from a woman between 40 and 50 years old with acute or convalescent COVID-19.

Only one count was recorded for this clone. The J gene is TRBJ2-3, the V gene TRBV11-2; D perhaps matches TRBD2 (6 bases). Per the germline V gene, CDR1 is SGHAT and CDR2 is FQNNGV. The CDR3 has 13 amino acids. The V end lost 6 bases, the J end lost 9 bases, and 16 bases lay between the germline ends. In DNA form, the CDR3 reads TGTGCCAGCAGTGCGGGGCCCCAAGGGACGCAGTATTTT. This sequence encodes CASSAGPQGTQYF.

The rearrangement uses TRBV10-3 and TRBJ2-3; D may be TRBD1 (5 bases). Trimming removed 7 bases at V and 6 bases at J, with 8 bases between. This CDR3 has 11 amino acids. Germline V CDR1 and CDR2: ENHRY, SYGVKD. CDR3 DNA: TGTGCCATCAAAGCAGGGGATACGCAGTATTTT. Protein: CAIKAGDTQYF.

The gene calls are TRBV7-9 and TRBJ1-2; D ambiguous. V lost 2 bases and J 0 bases, leaving 13 bases between the germline ends. The CDR3 is 16 residues long. Germline V CDR1 and CDR2: SEHNR, FQNEAQ (reference sequence). This CDR3 is CASSLSTAGANYGYTF. The CDR3 coding sequence is TGTGCCAGCAGCTTAAGTACCGCCGGGGCTAACTATGGCTACACCTTC.

V gene TRBV23-1 combines with J gene TRBJ2-7; weak D call: TRBD2 (7 bases). TRBV23-1 qualifies as an ORF whose function is uncertain. V was shortened by 6 bases and J by 1 base, with 16 bases between the two germline ends. This CDR3 is built from 15 residues. CDR3 nucleotides: TGCGCCAGCAGGCCCCGGGGGGCGGTATCCTACGAGCAGTACGTC. Translation gives CASRPRGAVSYEQYV.

V usage is TRBV7-6 and J usage is TRBJ2-2; 11 nucleotides agree with TRBD2. The CDR3 runs 16 residues. Germline V CDR1 and CDR2: SGHVS, FNYEAQ. The J segment lost 5 bases and the V segment lost 3 bases, leaving 5 bases of the junction unmatched. The CDR3 DNA is TGTGCCAGCAGCTTTAGCGGGGGGGCCGGTACCGGGGAGCTGTTTTTT. Amino acids: CASSFSGGAGTGELFF.

This sequence joins TRBV5-1 and TRBJ1-1; D remains ambiguous. Germline lookup yields CDR1 SGHRS and CDR2 YFSETQ. There are 14 residues in the CDR3. V lost 3 bases, J lost 4 bases, and 13 bases lay in between. CDR3 sequence: CASSSSWGGTEAFF. The CDR3 nucleotides read TGCGCCAGCAGCTCCTCCTGGGGAGGCACTGAAGCTTTCTTT.

J is TRBJ1-1 and V is TRBV9, with TRBD1 matching over 8 bases. The germline gives CDR1 SGDLS, CDR2 YYNGEE. The CDR3 contains 11 residues. V lost 7 bases, J lost 9 bases, and 5 bases stayed unmatched. CDR3: CASSRDRKAFF. In DNA, the CDR3 is TGTGCCAGCTCCCGGGACAGGAAAGCTTTCTTT.

V gene TRBV3-1 (or the pseudogene TRBV3-2) combines with J gene TRBJ2-5, with unresolved D. Germline values: CDR1 LGHDT, CDR2 YNNKEL (reference sequence). The length of the CDR3 is 18 residues. V lost 2 bases and J 5 bases, leaving 24 bases between the germline ends. The CDR3 sequence: CASSQWAHPALQEETQYF. The CDR3 DNA reads TGTGCCAGCAGCCAATGGGCCCACCCGGCTCTCCAAGAGGAGACCCAGTACTTC.

The V gene is TRBV7-7, the J gene TRBJ2-2, with D possibly TRBD2 on 6 matching bases. This CDR3 has 18 amino acids. Germline V gene data show CDR1 as SSHAT and CDR2 as FNYEAQ (reference sequence). V lost 1 base to trimming and J lost 0 bases, with 15 bases between them. The CDR3 here is CASSLVGTELPNTGELFF. For the CDR3, the DNA is TGTGCCAGCAGCTTAGTGGGGACTGAGCTCCCGAACACCGGGGAGCTGTTTTTT. Combining the CDR3 with reference TRBV7-7 and TRBJ2-2 gives the whole variable domain GAGVSQSPRYKVTKRGQDVTLRCDPISSHATLYWYQQALGQGPEFLTYFNYEAQPDKSGLPSDRFSAERPEGSISTLTIQRTEQRDSAMYRCASSLVGTELPNTGELFFGEGSRLTVL.

The chain links TRBV6-5 to TRBJ1-2, with 7 bases that match TRBD1. The CDR3 runs to 14 residues. Germline loops: CDR1 MNHEY, CDR2 SVGAGI. V lost 6 bases to trimming and J lost 8 bases; unmatched junction nucleotides: 12. CDR3 DNA sequence: TGTGCCAGCAGGAAGACAGGGACCGGGTGGGGCTACACCTTC. Amino acids: CASRKTGTGWGYTF.

V usage is TRBV11-2 and J usage is TRBJ1-1; maybe TRBD1 (5 bases). CDR3 length: 15 residues. Germline CDR1 reads SGHAT; CDR2 reads FQNNGV. V lost 0 bases to trimming and J lost 4 bases, with 12 bases between them. The CDR3 coding sequence is TGTGCCAGCAGCTTAGAGGTTGGCGGGGGCACTGAAGCTTTCTTT. It specifies CASSLEVGGGTEAFF.

The V gene is TRBV7-2, the J gene TRBJ1-4, with TRBD1 identical over 8 bases. The CDR3 is 14 amino acids. V lost 6 bases, J lost 7 bases, and 7 bases stayed unmatched. Germline V CDR1 and CDR2: SGHTA, FQGNSA. The CDR3 loop is CASRRDRFSEKLFF. The DNA of the CDR3 is TGTGCCAGCAGGAGGGACAGGTTTAGTGAAAAACTGTTTTTT.

The chain combines TRBV9 with TRBJ2-3, with a tentative D call TRBD2 (6 bases). The CDR3 has 16 residues. The V and J ends lost 3 bases and 2 bases respectively, with 16 bases between them. Germline CDR1 is SGDLS and CDR2 is YYNGEE. The CDR3 DNA reads as TGTGCCAGCAGCGGAGGCGCGGGATTCCTCACAGATACGCAGTATTTT. It specifies CASSGGAGFLTDTQYF.

Here the CDR3 DNA reads TGTGCCAGCAGCCAAGTCAGGGGGCGAGCTAACTATGGCTACACCTTC. This encodes CASSQVRGRANYGYTF. The chain joins TRBV3-1 (or the pseudogene TRBV3-2) to TRBJ1-2; 8 bases fit TRBD1. This CDR3 has 16 amino acids. CDR1 and CDR2 (germline): LGHDT, YNNKEL (reference sequence). The trim removed 1 base at V and 0 bases at J, leaving 4 bases unmatched.

The rearrangement joins TRBV2 to TRBJ2-5; TRBD1 is a possible D gene (6 bases). CDR1 and CDR2 (germline): SNHLY, FYNNEI. Trimming left V 5 bases short and J 2 bases short, with 15 bases between. The length of the CDR3 is 15 residues. The CDR3, as DNA: TGTGCCAGCAGTAACTGGACAGAGCCACAAGAGACCCAGTACTTC. It yields the protein CASSNWTEPQETQYF.

The table lists this clone with a count of one. This chain joins TRBV5-3 and TRBJ1-2; D may be TRBD1 (5 bases). TRBV5-3 is noted as an ORF with a role that remains uncertain. Trimming stripped 5 bases from V and 6 bases from J, with 14 bases between. This CDR3 has 13 amino acids. This chain's CDR3 is CARRQALPNGYTF. Here the CDR3 DNA reads TGTGCCAGAAGACAGGCCTTGCCCAATGGCTACACCTTC.

The J gene is TRBJ2-5, the V gene TRBV28; 8 bases fit TRBD2. The CDR3 totals 16 residues. Germline lookup yields CDR1 MDHEN and CDR2 SYDVKM. The junction had 12 bases not matched to a gene; V was cut back by 4 bases and J by 5 bases. In DNA form, the CDR3 reads TGTGCCAGCAGTTCGGCAGGTGCGGGGGGAGGGGAGACCCAGTACTTC. This translates into CASSSAGAGGGETQYF.

The chain couples TRBV19 to TRBJ1-1, with 7 bases matching TRBD1. V was clipped by 7 bases and J by 8 bases; unmatched bases: 10. This CDR3 has 13 residues. Germline assignment: CDR1 LNHDA and CDR2 SQIVND (reference sequence). The CDR3 protein is CASTPGRGREAFF. The CDR3 DNA sequence: TGTGCCAGTACTCCGGGAAGGGGGCGAGAAGCTTTCTTT.

This chain links TRBV9 with TRBJ1-1; TRBD1 agrees at 9 bases. Looked up from germline, CDR1 is SGDLS and CDR2 is YYNGEE. This CDR3 comprises 14 residues. Losses at the gene ends were 2 bases for V and 6 bases for J; bases not matched to a gene: 5. The CDR3 loop reads CASSVWTGDSEAFF. CDR3 bases: TGTGCCAGCAGCGTCTGGACAGGGGACTCTGAAGCTTTCTTT.

The rearrangement uses TRBV9 and TRBJ2-3, with 8 positions matching TRBD2. The CDR3 covers 15 residues. Per the germline V gene, CDR1 is SGDLS and CDR2 is YYNGEE. The V gene end was trimmed by 2 bases and the J gene end by 4 bases; junction bases not matched to a gene: 6. CDR3 protein: CASSVTSAAADTQYF. The CDR3 nucleotides are TGTGCCAGCAGCGTGACTAGCGCCGCGGCAGATACGCAGTATTTT. Together with reference TRBV9 and TRBJ2-3, the CDR3 gives the full variable domain: DSGVTQTPKHLITATGQRVTLRCSPRSGDLSVYWYQQSLDQGLQFLIQYYNGEERAKGNILERFSAQQFPDLHSELNLSSLELGDSALYFCASSVTSAAADTQYFGPGTRLTVL.